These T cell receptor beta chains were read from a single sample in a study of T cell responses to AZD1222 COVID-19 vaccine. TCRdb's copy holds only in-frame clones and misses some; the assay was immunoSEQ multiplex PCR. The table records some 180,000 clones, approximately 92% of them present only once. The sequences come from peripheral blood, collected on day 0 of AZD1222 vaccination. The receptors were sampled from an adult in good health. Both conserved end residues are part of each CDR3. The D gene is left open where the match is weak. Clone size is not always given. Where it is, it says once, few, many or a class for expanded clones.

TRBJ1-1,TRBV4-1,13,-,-,CASSQGATGEAFF,TGCGCCAGCAGCCAAGGGGCCACAGGGGAAGCTTTCTTT
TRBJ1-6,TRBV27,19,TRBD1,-,CASKNPGQGANSYNSPLHF,TGTGCCAGCAAAAATCCGGGACAGGGGGCCAACTCCTATAATTCACCCCTCCACTTT
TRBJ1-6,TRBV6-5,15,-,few,CASSHDSTVQSPLHF,TGTGCCAGCAGCCACGACTCGACAGTGCAATCACCCCTCCACTTT
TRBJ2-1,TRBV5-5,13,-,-,CASSRGEVGEQFF,TGTGCCAGCAGCCGCGGGGAGGTGGGTGAGCAGTTCTTC
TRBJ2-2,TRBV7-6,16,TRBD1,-,CASSFVDRENTGELFF,TGTGCCAGCAGCTTTGTGGACAGGGAAAACACCGGGGAGCTGTTTTTT
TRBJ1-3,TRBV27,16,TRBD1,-,CASSPAPGGARNTIYF,TGTGCCAGCAGTCCTGCCCCAGGGGGCGCAAGAAACACCATATATTTT
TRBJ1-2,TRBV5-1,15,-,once,CASSLGMDSPYGYTF,TGCGCCAGCAGCTTGGGAATGGACAGTCCCTATGGCTACACCTTC
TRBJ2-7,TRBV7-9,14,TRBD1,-,CASSSGQGSGEQYF,TGTGCCAGCAGCTCCGGACAGGGGTCGGGCGAGCAGTACTTC
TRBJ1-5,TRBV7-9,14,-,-,CASSLSTGGQPQHF,TGTGCCAGCAGCTTAAGTACGGGTGGTCAGCCCCAGCATTTT
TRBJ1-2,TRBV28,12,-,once,CASSPGRYGYTF,TGTGCCAGCAGTCCTGGGCGCTATGGCTACACCTTC
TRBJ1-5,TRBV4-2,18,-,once,CASSQDSQGSNRNQPQHF,TGTGCCAGCAGCCAAGATTCCCAGGGCAGCAACCGGAATCAGCCCCAGCATTTT
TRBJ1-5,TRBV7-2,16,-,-,CASSLILGPGNQPQHF,TGTGCCAGCAGCTTAATTCTAGGGCCTGGCAATCAGCCCCAGCATTTT
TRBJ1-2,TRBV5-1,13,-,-,CASRAGGLDGYTF,TGCGCCAGCAGGGCGGGGGGGCTGGATGGCTACACCTTC
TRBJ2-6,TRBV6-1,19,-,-,CASSVRPLSTVSGANVLTF,TGTGCCAGCAGTGTGCGACCCCTCTCCACCGTTTCTGGGGCCAACGTCCTGACTTTC
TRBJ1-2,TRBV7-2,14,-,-,CASSNSGSDYGYTF,TGTGCCAGCAGTAACAGTGGTTCCGACTATGGCTACACCTTC
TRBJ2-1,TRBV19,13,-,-,CASSEGGLNEQFF,TGTGCCAGTTCAGAAGGCGGGTTGAATGAGCAGTTCTTC
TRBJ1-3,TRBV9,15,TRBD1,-,CASSARQGPGNTIYF,TGTGCCAGCAGCGCTAGACAGGGCCCTGGAAACACCATATATTTT
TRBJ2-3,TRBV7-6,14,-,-,CASSFETSTDTQYF,TGTGCCAGCAGCTTCGAAACCTCCACAGATACGCAGTATTTT
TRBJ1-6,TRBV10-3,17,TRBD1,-,CAIRAWGTGGKNSPLHF,TGTGCCATCAGGGCCTGGGGGACAGGGGGAAAAAATTCACCCCTCCACTTT
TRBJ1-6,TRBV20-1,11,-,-,CSAQGSSPLHF,TGCAGTGCGCAGGGTAGTTCACCCCTCCACTTT
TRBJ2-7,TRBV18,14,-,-,CASSPPASLYEQYF,TGTGCCAGCTCACCACCGGCTAGCTTGTACGAGCAGTACTTC
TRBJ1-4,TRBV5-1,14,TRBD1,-,CASSLRQGAEKLFF,TGCGCCAGCAGCTTGAGACAGGGAGCTGAAAAACTGTTTTTT
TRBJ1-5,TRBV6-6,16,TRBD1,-,CASSPLTGQGDQPQHF,TGTGCCAGCAGTCCTTTAACAGGACAGGGGGATCAGCCCCAGCATTTT
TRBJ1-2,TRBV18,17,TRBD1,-,CASSPQSGSTGGYGYTF,TGTGCCAGCTCACCACAGTCTGGGTCGACAGGGGGCTATGGCTACACCTTC
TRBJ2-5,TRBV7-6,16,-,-,CASSLDWQGDQETQYF,TGTGCCAGCAGCTTAGATTGGCAGGGAGACCAAGAGACCCAGTACTTC
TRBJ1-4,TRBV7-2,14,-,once,CASSLGSISSELFF,TGTGCCAGCAGCTTAGGCAGCATATCGTCGGAACTGTTTTTT
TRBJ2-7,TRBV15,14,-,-,CATSRGGGYYEQYF,TGTGCCACCAGCAGAGGTGGGGGATACTACGAGCAGTACTTC
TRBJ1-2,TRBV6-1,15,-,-,CASSEGGARNYGYTF,TGTGCCAGCAGTGAAGGAGGGGCGAGGAACTATGGCTACACCTTC
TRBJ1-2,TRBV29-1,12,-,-,CSVREGISGYTF,TGCAGCGTTCGGGAAGGGATTTCAGGCTACACCTTC
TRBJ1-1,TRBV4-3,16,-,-,CASSQDLVGAGTEAFF,TGCGCCAGCAGCCAAGATCTGGTGGGCGCTGGCACTGAAGCTTTCTTT
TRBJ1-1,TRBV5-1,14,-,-,CASSPELQGDEAFF,TGCGCCAGCAGCCCCGAATTGCAAGGAGACGAAGCTTTCTTT
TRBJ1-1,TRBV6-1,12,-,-,CASSSLGGGAFF,TGTGCCAGCAGTTCCCTTGGGGGAGGGGCTTTCTTT
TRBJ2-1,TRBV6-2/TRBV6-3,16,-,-,CASSYELEHYNNEQFF,TGTGCCAGCAGTTACGAATTAGAACACTATAACAATGAGCAGTTCTTC
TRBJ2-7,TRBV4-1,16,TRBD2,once,CASSRGRRGVHEEQYF,TGCGCCAGCAGCCGGGGCCGGCGGGGGGTCCACGAAGAGCAGTACTTC
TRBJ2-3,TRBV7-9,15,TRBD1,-,CASSLVQAGGDTQYF,TGTGCCAGCAGCTTAGTTCAAGCAGGGGGAGATACGCAGTATTTT
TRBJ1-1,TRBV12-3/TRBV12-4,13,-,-,CASSLQGFTEAFF,TGTGCCAGCAGTTTACAGGGGTTCACTGAAGCTTTCTTT
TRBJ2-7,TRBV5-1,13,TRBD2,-,CASSLTSGYEQYF,TGCGCCAGCAGCTTAACTAGCGGGTACGAGCAGTACTTC
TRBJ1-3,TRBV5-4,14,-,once,CASSSVAGENTIYF,TGTGCCAGCAGCAGCGTGGCAGGGGAAAACACCATATATTTT
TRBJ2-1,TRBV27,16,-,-,CASSSPRAVSYNEQFF,TGTGCCAGCAGTTCCCCTCGGGCGGTCTCCTACAATGAGCAGTTCTTC
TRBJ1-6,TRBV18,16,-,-,CASSPSPYREDSPLHF,TGTGCCAGCTCGCCCTCCCCGTACAGGGAGGATTCACCCCTCCACTTT
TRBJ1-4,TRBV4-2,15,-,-,CASSQDRMGNGKLFF,TGTGCCAGCAGCCAAGATCGTATGGGAAACGGAAAACTGTTTTTT
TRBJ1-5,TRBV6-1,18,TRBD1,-,CASSKARRAGQVLWPQHF,TGTGCCAGCAGTAAAGCCCGACGTGCTGGACAGGTTCTCTGGCCCCAGCATTTT
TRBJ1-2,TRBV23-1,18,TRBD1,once,CASIETGVRGRGGYGYTF,TGCGCCAGCATCGAGACAGGGGTAAGGGGTAGGGGTGGCTATGGCTACACCTTC
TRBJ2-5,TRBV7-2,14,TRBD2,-,CASSLGTSGETQYF,TGTGCCAGCAGCTTAGGGACTAGCGGAGAGACCCAGTACTTC